The clone carrying this TCR beta chain was found many times. The antigen remains unidentified. Next came a second PCR, run for about 6 to 12 cycles, which used a sample-barcoded 5' primer along with a J-beta primer mix. Carrying 12 random nucleotides, a template-switch adaptor labeled each individual cDNA molecule. Using its own MiXCR run on the 5' RACE reads, TCRdb lists one record per CDR3 protein. The sample shows around 870,000 distinct CDR3 sequences, more than 25% of them seen only once. This sample is drawn from a study of blood T cells in healthy people across ages. Every donor contributed about 10 milliliters of peripheral blood by blood draw. The study, taken as a whole, reports: It was held that diversity estimates obtained from one million T cells represented underestimates. Bulk PBMC profiling left naive and antigen-experienced comparisons inconclusive.

The CDR3 has 13 amino acids. Germline CDR1 reads SGHVS; CDR2 reads FNYEAQ. V shed 4 bases and J shed 7 bases, with 13 bases lying between them. The clonotype originates from a woman aged 80 or over in good health. The sequencing input was blood. The chain carries TRBV7-6 and TRBJ2-5; D perhaps matches TRBD1 (5 bases). The CDR3 spells CASSSRQGATQYF. Written as DNA, the CDR3 is TGTGCCAGCAGCTCCCGCCAGGGTGCGACCCAGTACTTC.